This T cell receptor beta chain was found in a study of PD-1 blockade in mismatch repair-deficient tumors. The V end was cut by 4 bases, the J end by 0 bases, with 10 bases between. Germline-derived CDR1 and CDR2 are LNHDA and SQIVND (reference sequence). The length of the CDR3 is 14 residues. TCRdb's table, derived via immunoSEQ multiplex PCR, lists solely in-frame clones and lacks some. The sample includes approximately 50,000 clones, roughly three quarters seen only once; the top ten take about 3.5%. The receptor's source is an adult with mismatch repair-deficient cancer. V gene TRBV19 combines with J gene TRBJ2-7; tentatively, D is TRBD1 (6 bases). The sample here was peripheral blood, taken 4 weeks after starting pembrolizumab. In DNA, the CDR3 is TGTGCCAGTAGTAAAACAGGGAGCTCCTACGAGCAGTACTTC. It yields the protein CASSKTGSSYEQYF.